This TCR beta chain originates from a study of T cell repertoires in cytomegalovirus infection. The CDR3 is 14 residues long. Losses at the gene ends were 5 bases for V and 2 bases for J; bases not matched to a gene: 6. CDR1 is SQVTM, CDR2 ANQGSEA, per germline. A few counts support this clonotype. TCRdb fed the reads into MiXCR, producing one record per CDR3 protein. The data show about 180,000 distinct CDR3 sequences, with approximately 17% seen just once and about 25% held by the top ten. This chain links TRBV29-1 with TRBJ2-3; 8 positions agree with TRBD1. The sample consisted of CD8+ T cells from PBMCs. This TCR was sampled from a human donor in good health (CMV status not recorded). Some clones in this sample may be carry-over from other donors' samples. The CDR3 here is CSVFDRGLTDTQYF. CDR3 coding DNA: TGCAGCGTTTTCGACAGGGGCCTCACAGATACGCAGTATTTT.